The next 18 T cell receptor beta chains were all read from a single sample in a study of T-cell memory formation after mild COVID-19. TCRdb called the 5' RACE reads again in MiXCR, with one record for every CDR3 protein. Of 200,000 to 250,000 distinct CDR3 sequences in the sample, around 17% were seen once. Input material: PBMCs or a T cell subset sorted from them (not recorded which). The receptor set was obtained from a man younger than 35 who had mild COVID-19 (a few samples of this study predate the infection). Cell type and time point are not known.

This clonotype has more than one count but fewer than ten. CDR3 sequence reads: CASSGRGLGEQYF. The DNA of the CDR3 is TGTGCCAGCAGCGGCCGGGGGTTGGGCGAGCAGTACTTC. V gene TRBV12-3 or TRBV12-4 combines with J gene TRBJ2-7; tentative D call: TRBD2 (6 bases). This CDR3 region has 13 residues. V lost 6 bases to trimming and J lost 6 bases, with 15 bases between them.

The chain's CDR3 is CASRAGYGANVLTF. The CDR3 DNA follows: TGTGCCAGCAGAGCGGGGTACGGGGCCAACGTCCTGACTTTC. This chain links TRBV7-3 with TRBJ2-6; 7 positions match TRBD2. There are 14 residues in the CDR3. Unmatched junction bases numbered 3, after V lost 6 bases and J lost 4 bases. Per the germline V gene, CDR1 is SGHTA and CDR2 is FQGTGA.

There are many counts of this clonotype. The rearrangement links TRBV7-9 to TRBJ1-2; a weak D match, TRBD1 (5 bases). From germline, CDR1 is SEHNR and CDR2 FQNEAQ (reference sequence). CDR3 length equals 14 residues. Between the trimmed V and J ends, which lost 3 bases and 2 bases, there was a span of 10 bases. CDR3 nucleotides: TGTGCCAGCAGCTTGGGGGTACAGAACTATGGCTACACCTTC. Encoded protein: CASSLGVQNYGYTF.

J is TRBJ1-5 and V is TRBV3-1, with D possibly TRBD1 on 6 matching bases. CDR1 is LGHDT, CDR2 YNNKEL, per germline (reference sequence). There are 14 residues in the CDR3. V lost 6 bases and J lost 7, with 16 bases in between. The CDR3 nucleotides are TGTGCCAGCAGTCAGCACAGGGCAGGCCAGCCCCAGCATTTT. Residues: CASSQHRAGQPQHF. Supplemented by reference TRBV3-1 and TRBJ1-5, the full variable domain reads DTAVSQTPKYLVTQMGNDKSIKCEQNLGHDTMYWYKQDSKKFLKIMFSYNNKELIINETVPNRFSPKSPDKAHLNLHINSLELGDSAVYFCASSQHRAGQPQHFGDGTRLSIL.

This chain's CDR3 is CASSFGSWGTEAFF. CDR3 DNA sequence: TGTGCCAGCAGCTTCGGGTCCTGGGGCACTGAAGCTTTCTTT. The gene calls are TRBV7-3 and TRBJ1-1; D not resolved. Trimming stripped 3 bases from V and 4 bases from J, with 12 bases between. This CDR3 spans 14 amino acids. Germline V gives CDR1 SGHTA, CDR2 FQGTGA.

This clonotype was recorded a few times. The CDR3 sequence: CASSYSMDRSYTDTQYF. The CDR3 DNA is TGTGCCAGCAGTTACTCGATGGACCGATCCTACACAGATACGCAGTATTTT. The chain couples TRBV6-2 or TRBV6-3 to TRBJ2-3; D gene unclear. The germline V gene encodes CDR1 MNHEY and CDR2 SVGEGT. Trimming pared 0 bases from V and 2 bases from J, leaving 15 bases between. The CDR3 is 17 residues long.

This clonotype has just a few counts. This chain joins TRBV5-1 and TRBJ2-3, with TRBD2 matching 12 bases. The CDR3 has 16 residues. V was pared by 2 bases and J by 6 bases, with 7 bases of the junction left unmatched. Per germline, CDR1 SGHRS and CDR2 YFSETQ. The DNA of the CDR3 is TGCGCCAGCAGCTTAGGACTAGCGGGGAGTTCGGATACGCAGTATTTT. Translation gives CASSLGLAGSSDTQYF.

In DNA form, the CDR3 reads TGTGCCAGCAGCTTAACGGGGGATGATGGCTACACCTTC. It codes for CASSLTGDDGYTF. V and J are TRBV7-3 and TRBJ1-2; D perhaps matches TRBD1 (5 bases). V gave up 0 bases and J gave up 6 bases, with 8 bases separating them. Germline CDR1 reads SGHTA; CDR2 reads FQGTGA. This CDR3 is 13 amino acids long.

This clonotype was seen a few times. The CDR3 DNA sequence: TGTGCCACCAGTGACCCTGGGACAGGAGTATACAATGAGCAGTTCTTC. The encoded protein is CATSDPGTGVYNEQFF. The V call is TRBV24-1, the J call TRBJ2-1, with TRBD1 identical over 8 bases. Germline values: CDR1 KGHDR, CDR2 SFDVKD. V was clipped by 4 bases and J by 4 bases; unmatched bases: 8. This CDR3 comprises 16 residues.

CDR3 protein: CASSATSGVTDTQYF. CDR3 DNA sequence: TGTGCCAGCAGCGCGACTAGCGGGGTTACAGATACGCAGTATTTT. The rearrangement joins TRBV9 to TRBJ2-3; 11 bases map to TRBD2. After removal of 3 bases from V and 3 bases from J, the junction contained 3 bases not matched to a gene. Germline CDR1 and CDR2: SGDLS and YYNGEE. CDR3 length: 15 residues.

This chain links TRBV19 with TRBJ2-7; 7 nucleotides line up with TRBD1. Germline CDR1 reads LNHDA; CDR2 reads SQIVND (reference sequence). V trimming: 5 bases; J trimming: 0 bases; junction bases outside the gene matches: 7. The CDR3 is made up of 15 amino acids. The CDR3 protein is CASSLTGQSSYEQYF. The DNA for the CDR3 is TGTGCCAGTAGTTTGACGGGACAGAGCTCCTACGAGCAGTACTTC. The full variable domain, rest sourced from reference TRBV19 and TRBJ2-7, is DGGITQSPKYLFRKEGQNVTLSCEQNLNHDAMYWYRQDPGQGLRLIYYSQIVNDFQKGDIAEGYSVSREKKESFPLTVTSAQKNPTAFYLCASSLTGQSSYEQYFGPGTRLTVT.

This clonotype showed up many times. V and J are TRBV29-1 and TRBJ2-3; no clear D. The germline V gene encodes CDR1 SQVTM and CDR2 ANQGSEA. V gave up 7 bases and J gave up 2 bases, with 7 bases separating them. The CDR3 has 11 amino acids. CDR3 nucleotide sequence: TGCAGCGCTCTAAACACAGATACGCAGTATTTT. This sequence encodes CSALNTDTQYF.

This clonotype was detected only a few times. The chain joins TRBV20-1 to TRBJ2-5; 9 bases line up with TRBD1. CDR3 size: 13 residues. V dropped 6 bases and J dropped 5; count of bases not matched to a gene: 7. Germline values: CDR1 DFQATT, CDR2 SNEGSKA (reference sequence). The CDR3 is CSAKSDRGETQYF. The CDR3 coding sequence is TGCAGTGCCAAATCGGACAGGGGTGAGACCCAGTACTTC.

The chain has TRBV7-9 and TRBJ1-2, with 7 nucleotides matching TRBD1. There are 13 residues in the CDR3. Germline V lookup: CDR1 SEHNR, CDR2 FQNEAQ (reference sequence). With V trimmed by 5 bases and J by 4 bases, 4 bases remained unmatched. The CDR3 is CASSLRDSYGYTF. The CDR3, as DNA: TGTGCCAGCAGCCTCCGGGACAGCTATGGCTACACCTTC.

The J gene is TRBJ2-4, the V gene TRBV5-4; possibly TRBD1 or TRBD2 for D (5 bases each). V shed 5 bases and J shed 0 bases, with 12 bases lying between them. This CDR3 comprises 15 residues. Germline values: CDR1 SGHNT, CDR2 YYREEE (reference sequence). The CDR3 loop reads CASRGTGLAKNIQYF. As DNA, the CDR3 is TGTGCCAGCAGGGGGACGGGCCTAGCCAAAAACATTCAGTACTTC.

The J gene is TRBJ1-1, the V gene TRBV4-1; maybe TRBD1 (6 bases). V gave up 1 base and J gave up 4 bases, with 7 bases separating them. This CDR3 contains 13 residues. Germline values: CDR1 MGHRA, CDR2 YSYEKL. CDR3 protein: CASSQGGATEAFF. In DNA, the CDR3 is TGCGCCAGCAGCCAAGGGGGGGCCACTGAAGCTTTCTTT.

The sample holds many counts of this clonotype. V is TRBV11-2 and J is TRBJ2-7; TRBD1 is a possible D gene (6 bases). The CDR3 runs 13 residues. The germline CDR1 and CDR2 sequences are SGHAT and FQNNGV. V was clipped by 1 base and J by 7 bases, with 11 bases between them. The CDR3 coding sequence is TGTGCCAGCAGCTTAGTTGGGGGCGAAGAGCAGTACGTC. This codes for CASSLVGGEEQYV.

The CDR3 loop reads CASSWPGQGIHEQYF. The CDR3 DNA sequence: TGTGCCAGCAGCTGGCCGGGACAGGGCATCCACGAGCAGTACTTC. The chain recombines TRBV3-1 with TRBJ2-7, with 9 nucleotides matching TRBD1. The CDR3 sequence is 15 residues long. Germline V gives CDR1 LGHDT, CDR2 YNNKEL (reference sequence). V dropped 5 bases and J dropped 5; count of bases not matched to a gene: 10.